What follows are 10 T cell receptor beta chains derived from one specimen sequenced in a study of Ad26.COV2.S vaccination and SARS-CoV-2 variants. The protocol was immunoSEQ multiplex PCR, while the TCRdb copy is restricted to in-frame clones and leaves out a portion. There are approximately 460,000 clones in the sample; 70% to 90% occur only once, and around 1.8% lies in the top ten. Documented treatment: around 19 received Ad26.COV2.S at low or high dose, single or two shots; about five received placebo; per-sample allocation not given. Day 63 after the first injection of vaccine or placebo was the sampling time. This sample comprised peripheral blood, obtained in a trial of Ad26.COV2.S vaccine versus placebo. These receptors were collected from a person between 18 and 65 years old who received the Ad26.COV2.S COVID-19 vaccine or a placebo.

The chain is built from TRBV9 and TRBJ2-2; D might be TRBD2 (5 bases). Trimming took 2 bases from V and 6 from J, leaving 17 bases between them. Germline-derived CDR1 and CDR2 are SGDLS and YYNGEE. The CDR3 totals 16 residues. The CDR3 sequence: CASSVGVGALAGELFF. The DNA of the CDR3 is TGTGCCAGCAGCGTCGGGGTGGGAGCGTTGGCCGGGGAGCTGTTTTTT.

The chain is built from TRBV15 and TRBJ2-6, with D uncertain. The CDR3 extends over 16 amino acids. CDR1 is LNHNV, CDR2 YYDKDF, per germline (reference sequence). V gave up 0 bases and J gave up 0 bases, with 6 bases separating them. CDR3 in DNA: TGTGCCACCAGCAGAGATCAAGGCTCTGGGGCCAACGTCCTGACTTTC. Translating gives CATSRDQGSGANVLTF.

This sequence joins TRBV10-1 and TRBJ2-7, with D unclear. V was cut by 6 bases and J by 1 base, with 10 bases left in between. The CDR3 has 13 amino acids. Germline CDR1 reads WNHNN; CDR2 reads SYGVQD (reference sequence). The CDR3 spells CASRPGRSYEQYF. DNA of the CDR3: TGCGCCAGCAGGCCAGGAAGATCCTACGAGCAGTACTTC.

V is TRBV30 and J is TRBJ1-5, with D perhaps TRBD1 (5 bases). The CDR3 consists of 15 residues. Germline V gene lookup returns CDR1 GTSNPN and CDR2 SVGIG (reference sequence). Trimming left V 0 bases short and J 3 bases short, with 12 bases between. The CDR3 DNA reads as TGTGCCTGGAGTGTCCCGATAGGGGACAATCAGCCCCAGCATTTT. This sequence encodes CAWSVPIGDNQPQHF. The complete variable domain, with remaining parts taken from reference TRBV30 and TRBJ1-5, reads SQTIHQWPATLVQPVGSPLSLECTVEGTSNPNLYWYRQAAGRGLQLLFYSVGIGQISSEVPQNLSASRPQDRQFILSSKKLLLSDSGFYLCAWSVPIGDNQPQHFGDGTRLSIL.

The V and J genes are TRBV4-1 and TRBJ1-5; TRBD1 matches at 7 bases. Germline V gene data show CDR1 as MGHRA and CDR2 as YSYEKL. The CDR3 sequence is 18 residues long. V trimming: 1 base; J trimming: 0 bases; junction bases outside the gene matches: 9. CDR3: CASSQATGTADSNQPQHF. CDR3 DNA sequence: TGCGCCAGCAGCCAAGCCACCGGGACAGCAGATAGCAATCAGCCCCAGCATTTT.

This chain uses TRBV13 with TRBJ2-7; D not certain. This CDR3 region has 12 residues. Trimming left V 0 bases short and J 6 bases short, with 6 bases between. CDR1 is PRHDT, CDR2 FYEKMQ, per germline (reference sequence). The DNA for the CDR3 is TGTGCCAGCAGCTTAGGAGTAGCCGAGCAGTACTTC. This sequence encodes CASSLGVAEQYF.

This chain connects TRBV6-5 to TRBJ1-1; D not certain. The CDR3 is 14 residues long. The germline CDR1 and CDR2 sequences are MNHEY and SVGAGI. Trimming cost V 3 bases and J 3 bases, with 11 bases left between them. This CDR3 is CASSYRTEHTEAFF. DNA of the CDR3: TGTGCCAGCAGTTATAGGACGGAACACACTGAAGCTTTCTTT.

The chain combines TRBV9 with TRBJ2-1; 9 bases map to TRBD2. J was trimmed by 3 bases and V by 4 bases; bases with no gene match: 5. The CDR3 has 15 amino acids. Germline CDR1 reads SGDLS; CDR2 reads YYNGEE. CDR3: CASSSTSGLYNEQFF. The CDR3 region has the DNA TGTGCCAGCAGCTCAACTAGCGGGCTCTACAATGAGCAGTTCTTC.

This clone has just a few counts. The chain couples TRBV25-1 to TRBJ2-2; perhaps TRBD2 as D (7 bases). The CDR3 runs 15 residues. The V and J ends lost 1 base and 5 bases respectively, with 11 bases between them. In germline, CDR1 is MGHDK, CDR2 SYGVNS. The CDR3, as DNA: TGTGCCAGCAGTGAATTCGGGGGGCGGACCGGGGAGCTGTTTTTT. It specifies CASSEFGGRTGELFF.

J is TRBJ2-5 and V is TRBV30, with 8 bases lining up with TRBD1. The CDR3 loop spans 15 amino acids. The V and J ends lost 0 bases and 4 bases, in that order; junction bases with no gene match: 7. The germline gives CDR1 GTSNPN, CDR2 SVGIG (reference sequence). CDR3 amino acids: CAWSVFQGAGETQYF. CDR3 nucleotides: TGTGCCTGGAGTGTGTTTCAGGGGGCGGGAGAGACCCAGTACTTC.